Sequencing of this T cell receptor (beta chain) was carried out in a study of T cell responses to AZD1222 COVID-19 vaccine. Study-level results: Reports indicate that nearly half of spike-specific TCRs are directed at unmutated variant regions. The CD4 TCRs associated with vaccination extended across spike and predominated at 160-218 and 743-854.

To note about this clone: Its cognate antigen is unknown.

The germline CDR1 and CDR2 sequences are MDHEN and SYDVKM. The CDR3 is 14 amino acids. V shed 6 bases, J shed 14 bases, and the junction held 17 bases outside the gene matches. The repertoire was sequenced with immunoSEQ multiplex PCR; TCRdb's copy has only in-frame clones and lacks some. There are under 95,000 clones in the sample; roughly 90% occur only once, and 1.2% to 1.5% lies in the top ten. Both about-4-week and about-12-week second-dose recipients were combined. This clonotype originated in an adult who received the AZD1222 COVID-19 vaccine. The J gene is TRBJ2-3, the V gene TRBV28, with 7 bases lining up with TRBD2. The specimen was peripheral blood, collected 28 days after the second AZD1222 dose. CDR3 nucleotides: TGTGCCAGCAGCGGCGCCCTGGAGGGACTAAGGACGTATTTT. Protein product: CASSGALEGLRTYF.